This T cell receptor beta chain appears in the sequencing data of a study of CD8 T cells in ankylosing spondylitis. This clonotype was seen a handful of times. Its specificity is unknown. TCRdb called the 5' RACE reads again in MiXCR, with one record for every CDR3 protein. This table holds about 330,000 distinct CDR3 sequences, 8% found once. Study-wide results and caveats: Blood from ankylosing spondylitis patients appeared to carry a characteristic roughly eight-variant TCR beta motif.

Trimming removed 5 bases at V and 7 bases at J, with 17 bases between. CDR3 length: 14 residues. Germline CDR1 reads DFQATT; CDR2 reads SNEGSKA (reference sequence). The chain has TRBV20-1 and TRBJ1-4; D is undetermined. The clonotype was recovered from a male donor with ankylosing spondylitis. Material: blood, either unsorted or a sorted T cell fraction (not recorded which). CDR3 sequence: CSALDGGGSEKLFF. The CDR3 DNA follows: TGCAGTGCTCTGGACGGAGGTGGCAGTGAAAAACTGTTTTTT.